This T cell receptor beta chain was retrieved from a study of T cells after posttransplantation cyclophosphamide. Only in-frame clones appear in the TCRdb table, and some are missing; sequencing was by immunoSEQ multiplex PCR. The sample holds 40,000 to 45,000 clones, and no clone turns up only once. On the day of bone marrow donation, the related graft donor provided peripheral blood. CDR1 is LNHDA and CDR2 is SQIVND in the germline V gene (reference sequence). The CDR3 totals 14 residues. V dropped 2 bases and J dropped 4; count of bases not matched to a gene: 4. The TCR originated in a man between 40 and 49 years old in good health, CMV-negative, and a related stem cell transplant donor. The rearrangement joins TRBV19 to TRBJ1-1, with 7 bases identical to TRBD1. The sequenced material came from PBMCs. The CDR3 nucleotides read TGTGCCAGTAGTATAAACAGGGGATCCACTGAAGCTTTCTTT. This encodes CASSINRGSTEAFF.